The T cell receptor (beta chain) under discussion was sequenced for a study of PD-L1 blockade in urothelial cancer. As for the study in general: Blood samples had a median of 141,255 T cells.

Assay used: immunoSEQ multiplex PCR; TCRdb lists only in-frame clones, some missing. The sample holds 56,000 or so clones, around 84% seen once. The CDR3 covers 13 residues. Germline values: CDR1 MDHEN, CDR2 SYDVKM. V shed 11 bases and J 7 bases; nucleotides not matched to a gene: 10. The TCR was taken from a man aged 50 or older with urothelial cancer. This chain joins TRBV28 and TRBJ2-2; 7 bases fit TRBD1. Sequenced here: PBMCs, sampled around atezolizumab (anti-PD-L1) treatment. This CDR3 reads CAAEGQFNGELFF. Written as DNA, the CDR3 is TGTGCCGCTGAGGGACAGTTTAACGGGGAGCTGTTTTTT.